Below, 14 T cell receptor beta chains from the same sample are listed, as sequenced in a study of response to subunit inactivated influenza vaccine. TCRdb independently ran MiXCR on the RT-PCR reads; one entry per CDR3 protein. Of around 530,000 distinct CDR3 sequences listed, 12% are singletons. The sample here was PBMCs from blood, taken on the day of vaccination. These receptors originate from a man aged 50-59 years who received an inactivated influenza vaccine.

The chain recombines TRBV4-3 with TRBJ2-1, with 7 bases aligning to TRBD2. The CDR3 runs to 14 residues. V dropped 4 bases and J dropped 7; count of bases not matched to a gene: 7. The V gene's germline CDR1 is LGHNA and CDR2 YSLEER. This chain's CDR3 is CASSPSGRRNEQFF. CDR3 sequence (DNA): TGCGCCAGCAGCCCTAGCGGTCGTCGGAATGAGCAGTTCTTC.

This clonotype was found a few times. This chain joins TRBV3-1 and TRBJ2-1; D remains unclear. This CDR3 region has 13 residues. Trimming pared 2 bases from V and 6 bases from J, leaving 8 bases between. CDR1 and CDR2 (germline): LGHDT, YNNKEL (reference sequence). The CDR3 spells CASSQFLTNEQFF. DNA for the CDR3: TGTGCCAGCAGCCAATTCCTTACCAATGAGCAGTTCTTC.

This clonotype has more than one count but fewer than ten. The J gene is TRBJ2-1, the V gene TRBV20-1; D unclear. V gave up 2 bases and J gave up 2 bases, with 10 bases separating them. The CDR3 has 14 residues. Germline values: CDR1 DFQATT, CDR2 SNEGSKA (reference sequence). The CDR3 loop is CSARFPYTYNEQFF. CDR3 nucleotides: TGCAGTGCTAGATTCCCTTATACCTACAATGAGCAGTTCTTC.

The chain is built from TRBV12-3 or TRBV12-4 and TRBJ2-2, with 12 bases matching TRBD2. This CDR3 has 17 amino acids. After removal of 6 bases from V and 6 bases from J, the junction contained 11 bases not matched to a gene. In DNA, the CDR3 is TGTGCCAGCAGGCCGGCCAGGACTAGCGGGGCCCCCGGGGAGCTGTTTTTT. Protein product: CASRPARTSGAPGELFF.

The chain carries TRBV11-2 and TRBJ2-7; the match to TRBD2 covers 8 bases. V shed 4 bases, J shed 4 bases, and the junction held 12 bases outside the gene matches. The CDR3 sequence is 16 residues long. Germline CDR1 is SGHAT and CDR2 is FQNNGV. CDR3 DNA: TGTGCCAGCAGCTCCTTTTCGGGGGGGGATCTTTACGAGCAGTACTTC. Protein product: CASSSFSGGDLYEQYF. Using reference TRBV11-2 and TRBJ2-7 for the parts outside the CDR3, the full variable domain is EAGVAQSPRYKIIEKRQSVAFWCNPISGHATLYWYQQILGQGPKLLIQFQNNGVVDDSQLPKDRFSAERLKGVDSTLKIQPAKLEDSAVYLCASSSFSGGDLYEQYFGPGTRLTVT.

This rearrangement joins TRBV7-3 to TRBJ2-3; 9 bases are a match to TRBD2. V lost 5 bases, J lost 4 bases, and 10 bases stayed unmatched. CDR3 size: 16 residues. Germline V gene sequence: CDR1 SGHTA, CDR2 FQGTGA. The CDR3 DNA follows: TGTGCCAGCAGCCCACAGGCTAGCGGGGTCTCAGATACGCAGTATTTT. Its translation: CASSPQASGVSDTQYF.

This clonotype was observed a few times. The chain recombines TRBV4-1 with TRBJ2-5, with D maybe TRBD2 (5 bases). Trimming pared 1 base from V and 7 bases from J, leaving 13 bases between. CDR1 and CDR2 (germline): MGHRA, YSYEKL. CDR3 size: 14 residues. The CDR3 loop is CASSQGGRVGTQYF. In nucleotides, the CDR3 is TGCGCCAGCAGCCAAGGTGGGCGGGTTGGGACCCAGTACTTC.

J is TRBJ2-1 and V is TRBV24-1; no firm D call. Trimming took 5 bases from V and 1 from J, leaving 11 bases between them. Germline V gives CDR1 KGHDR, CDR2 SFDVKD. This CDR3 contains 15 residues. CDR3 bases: TGTGCCACCAGTGCGGGCGCTAGATCCTACAATGAGCAGTTCTTC. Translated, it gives CATSAGARSYNEQFF.

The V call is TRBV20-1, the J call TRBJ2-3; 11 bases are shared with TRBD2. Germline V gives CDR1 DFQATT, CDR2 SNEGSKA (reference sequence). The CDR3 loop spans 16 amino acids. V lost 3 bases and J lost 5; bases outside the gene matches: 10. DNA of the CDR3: TGCAGTGCTAGTCGAGTAGCGGGGGGGCCGATAGATACGCAGTATTTT. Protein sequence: CSASRVAGGPIDTQYF.

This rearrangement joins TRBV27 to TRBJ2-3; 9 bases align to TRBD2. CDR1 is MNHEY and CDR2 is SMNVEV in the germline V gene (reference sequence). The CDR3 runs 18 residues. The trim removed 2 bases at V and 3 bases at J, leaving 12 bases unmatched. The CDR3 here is CASSLRVAGALRTDTQYF. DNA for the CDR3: TGTGCCAGCAGTTTACGGGTAGCGGGGGCCCTACGAACAGATACGCAGTATTTT.

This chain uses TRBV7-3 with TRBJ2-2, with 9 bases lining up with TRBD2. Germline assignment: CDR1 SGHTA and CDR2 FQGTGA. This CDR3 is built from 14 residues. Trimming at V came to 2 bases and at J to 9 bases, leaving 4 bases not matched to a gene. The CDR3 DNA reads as TGTGCCAGCAGCTTAGGGTCTAGCGGGAGGGAGCTGTTTTTT. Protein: CASSLGSSGRELFF.

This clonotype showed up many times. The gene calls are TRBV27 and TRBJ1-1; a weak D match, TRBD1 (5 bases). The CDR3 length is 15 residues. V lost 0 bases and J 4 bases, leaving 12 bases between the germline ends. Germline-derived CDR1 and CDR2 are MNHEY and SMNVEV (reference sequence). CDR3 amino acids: CASSLSGSGSTEAFF. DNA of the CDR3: TGTGCCAGCAGTTTATCGGGGTCAGGGAGCACTGAAGCTTTCTTT.

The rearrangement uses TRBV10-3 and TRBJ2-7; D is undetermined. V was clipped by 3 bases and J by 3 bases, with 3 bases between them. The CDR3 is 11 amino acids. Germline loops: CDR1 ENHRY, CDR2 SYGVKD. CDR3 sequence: CAISEFYEQYF. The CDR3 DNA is TGTGCCATCAGTGAATTCTACGAGCAGTACTTC.

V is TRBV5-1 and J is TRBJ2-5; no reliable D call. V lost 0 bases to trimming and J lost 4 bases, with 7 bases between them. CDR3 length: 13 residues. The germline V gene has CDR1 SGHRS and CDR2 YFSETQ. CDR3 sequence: CASSLGISETQYF. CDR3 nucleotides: TGCGCCAGCAGCTTGGGAATCTCAGAGACCCAGTACTTC.